A selection of T cell receptor beta chains follows, all from one sample in a study of control samples from healthy donors and cancer patients. The protocol was immunoSEQ multiplex PCR, while the TCRdb copy is restricted to in-frame clones and leaves out a portion. The table lists about 170,000 clones, roughly 91% of them singletons. The sample consisted of blood. These TCRs come from a woman aged 25-40 years in good health. The CDR3 runs from the conserved cysteine through the conserved F or W. Each record gives: V gene, CDR3 protein.

TRBV5-1 | CASSLAVAGGTEQFF
TRBV28 | CASSPRSGANVLTF
TRBV15 | CATSRDRGPNTEAFF
TRBV7-2 | CASSLDRGGEQYF
TRBV4-2 | CASSLETSGSYEQYF
TRBV7-9 | CASSLASGDNQPQHF
TRBV27 | CASSFQGQGGSPLHF
TRBV6-5 | CASRRDRATEAFF
TRBV28 | CASSLSGQGASPLHF
TRBV4-2 | CASSQEGPNNNNEQFF
TRBV21-1 | CASELAGNEQFF